The T cell receptor beta chain described here comes from a study of cytomegalovirus exposure and HLA in healthy donors. Whole-study findings and limits: The sole available immune exposure information was CMV serostatus. Analyses of presence/absence relied on an assumption of roughly uniform sequencing depth across donors. An analysis done earlier found most TCR beta V segments productive about 87% or about 30% of the time.

This clone showed up just once. The antigen is not known. Primers included in the PCR were 60 Vbeta and 13 Jbeta primers. Some clones are missing from TCRdb's copy, which holds only in-frame ones; the method was immunoSEQ multiplex PCR. The table includes tens of thousands of clones, roughly 79% detected once. This receptor was taken from a man aged 18 to 29 in good health and CMV-seropositive. Sequencing was carried out using PBMCs.

In DNA form, the CDR3 reads TGTGCCAGCAGCTCCGCTGCGGGAACACAAGAGACCCAGTACTTC. This translates into CASSSAAGTQETQYF. The chain uses TRBV7-9 and TRBJ2-5; possibly TRBD2 for D (6 bases). CDR3 length: 15 amino acids. Germline CDR1 and CDR2: SEHNR and FQNEAQ (reference sequence). V was clipped by 4 bases and J by 2 bases, with 14 bases between them.